The 9 T cell receptor beta chains presented below share a single source sample, sequenced in a study of shared clonotypes between healthy human individuals. Profiling relied on immunoSEQ multiplex PCR, and the TCRdb table lists in-frame clones only, not all of them. The sample gives 550,000 to 700,000 clones, 60% to 75% of which show up once; roughly 1.9% is in the top ten. The material sequenced was memory CD4+ T cells sorted from blood. Specified subset: CD45RA-negative fraction. Source of these receptors: a woman aged 30 to 39 in good health.

The chain recombines TRBV11-2 with TRBJ1-3; weak D call: TRBD1 (5 bases). This CDR3 spans 12 amino acids. In germline, CDR1 is SGHAT, CDR2 FQNNGV. The V and J ends lost 5 bases and 7 bases respectively, with 9 bases between them. DNA of the CDR3: TGTGCCAGCAGCCGGGGGAGTAACACCATATATTTT. Its protein is CASSRGSNTIYF.

The CDR3 loop reads CASSLSIWVSSYNEQFF. CDR3 nucleotides: TGCGCCAGCAGCTTATCCATCTGGGTAAGCTCCTACAATGAGCAGTTCTTC. This chain uses TRBV5-1 with TRBJ2-1; no clear D. This CDR3 region has 17 residues. The germline gives CDR1 SGHRS, CDR2 YFSETQ. V lost 2 bases to trimming and J lost 0 bases, with 15 bases between them.

CDR3 protein: CASSADGSGRRNIQYF. The CDR3 coding sequence is TGCGCCAGCAGTGCCGACGGGAGCGGGAGGCGAAACATTCAGTACTTC. This chain connects TRBV10-2 to TRBJ2-4; 9 bases line up with TRBD2. The CDR3 runs to 16 residues. Germline V CDR1 and CDR2: WSHSY, SAAADI. The V segment lost 4 bases and the J segment 6 bases; nucleotides outside the gene matches: 10.

DNA for the CDR3: TGCAGCGTTGAGGTTGGGAGAAACACCGGGGAGCTGTTTTTT. Its translation: CSVEVGRNTGELFF. The chain joins TRBV29-1 to TRBJ2-2; a weak D match, TRBD2 (5 bases). The CDR3 is made up of 14 amino acids. Germline V gene sequence: CDR1 SQVTM, CDR2 ANQGSEA. The V and J ends lost 3 bases and 2 bases respectively, with 10 bases between them.

This chain connects TRBV7-2 to TRBJ2-7; a weak D match, TRBD2 (5 bases). The V end was cut by 5 bases, the J end by 5 bases, with 10 bases between. There are 12 residues in the CDR3. The germline CDR1 and CDR2 sequences are SGHTA and FQGNSA. The CDR3 nucleotides read TGTGCCAGCAGCCAGCCCGGGGACGAGCAGTACTTC. Protein sequence: CASSQPGDEQYF.

The chain has TRBV19 and TRBJ2-1; 8 nucleotides line up with TRBD1. Germline-derived CDR1 and CDR2 are LNHDA and SQIVND (reference sequence). J gave up 5 bases and V 5 bases, and 5 bases lay outside the gene matches. The CDR3 consists of 14 residues. CDR3 amino acids: CASSQGAVNNEQFF. In DNA form, the CDR3 reads TGTGCCAGTAGTCAGGGGGCGGTAAACAATGAGCAGTTCTTC.

This clone has just one count. V usage is TRBV7-2 and J usage is TRBJ1-1, with D tentatively TRBD1 (5 bases). From germline, CDR1 is SGHTA and CDR2 FQGNSA. The CDR3 consists of 14 residues. The V end was cut by 1 base, the J end by 6 bases, with 12 bases between. CDR3 DNA: TGTGCCAGCAGCTTAGTTTGGGGGAGCGCTGAAGCTTTCTTT. Translation gives CASSLVWGSAEAFF.

Worth noting for this clone: The same CDR3 is also encoded by other DNA sequences in this sample. The V call is TRBV11-3, the J call TRBJ2-6; possibly TRBD2 for D (5 bases). Germline V gives CDR1 SGHNT, CDR2 YENEEA. This CDR3 has 13 amino acids. V was pared by 4 bases and J by 4 bases, with 5 bases between. CDR3 amino acids: CASSSGGANVLTF. The CDR3 DNA follows: TGTGCCAGCAGCTCGGGAGGGGCCAACGTCCTGACTTTC.

This chain joins TRBV5-6 and TRBJ1-2, with TRBD1 matching over 7 bases. J gave up 8 bases and V 0 bases, and 16 bases lay outside the gene matches. This CDR3 has 17 amino acids. Looked up from germline, CDR1 is SGHDT and CDR2 is YYEEEE. CDR3 DNA: TGTGCCAGCAGCTTGGCCCCAAGACAGGGTGGCGGTCGGGGCTACACCTTC. Translating gives CASSLAPRQGGGRGYTF. Using reference TRBV5-6 and TRBJ1-2 for the parts outside the CDR3, the full variable domain is DAGVTQSPTHLIKTRGQQVTLRCSPKSGHDTVSWYQQALGQGPQFIFQYYEEEERQRGNFPDRFSGHQFPNYSSELNVNALLLGDSALYLCASSLAPRQGGGRGYTFGSGTRLTVV.